This TCR beta chain was sequenced in a study of blood T cell repertoires in COVID-19. About the research overall: COVID-19 samples from acute and convalescent phases originated in the United States, Italy and Spain. T cells, B-cell-depleted T cells, or PBMCs supplied cDNA or gDNA.

The CDR3 spans 13 residues. Trimming removed 0 bases from V and 7 bases from J, with 12 bases in between. The germline V gene has CDR1 GTSNPN and CDR2 SVGIG (reference sequence). In the original workflow: Researchers report that nucleated cell counts were estimated from reference gene primer amplification. Clones were read by immunoSEQ multiplex PCR, and TCRdb kept only the in-frame ones, dropping some. That table supplies the V and J calls and clone size; D and trimming were determined from the DNA. The table lists 75,000 to 80,000 clones, about 82% of them singletons. This chain joins TRBV30 and TRBJ1-1; a possible D gene is TRBD1 (6 bases). The sequenced material came from peripheral blood. The clonotype originates from an older woman with acute or convalescent COVID-19. The CDR3 DNA reads TGTGCCTGGAGTGTAGGGTGGACAGTTGAAGCTTTCTTT. This sequence encodes CAWSVGWTVEAFF.